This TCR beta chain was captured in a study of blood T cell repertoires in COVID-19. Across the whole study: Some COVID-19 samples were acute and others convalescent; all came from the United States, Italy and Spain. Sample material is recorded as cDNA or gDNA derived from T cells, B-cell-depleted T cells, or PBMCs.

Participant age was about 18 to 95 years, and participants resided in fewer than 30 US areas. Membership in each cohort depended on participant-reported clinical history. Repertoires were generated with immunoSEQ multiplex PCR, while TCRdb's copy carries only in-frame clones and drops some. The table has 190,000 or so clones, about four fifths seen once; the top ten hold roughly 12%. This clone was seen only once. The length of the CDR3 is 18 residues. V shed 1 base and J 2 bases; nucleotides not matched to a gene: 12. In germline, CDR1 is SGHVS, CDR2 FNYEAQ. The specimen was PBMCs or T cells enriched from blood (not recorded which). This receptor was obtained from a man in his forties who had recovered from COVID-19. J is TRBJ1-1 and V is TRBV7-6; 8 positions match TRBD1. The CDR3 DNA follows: TGTGCCAGCAGCTTAGTTATGAATTCAGGGGGCAGAAACACTGAAGCTTTCTTT. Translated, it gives CASSLVMNSGGRNTEAFF.